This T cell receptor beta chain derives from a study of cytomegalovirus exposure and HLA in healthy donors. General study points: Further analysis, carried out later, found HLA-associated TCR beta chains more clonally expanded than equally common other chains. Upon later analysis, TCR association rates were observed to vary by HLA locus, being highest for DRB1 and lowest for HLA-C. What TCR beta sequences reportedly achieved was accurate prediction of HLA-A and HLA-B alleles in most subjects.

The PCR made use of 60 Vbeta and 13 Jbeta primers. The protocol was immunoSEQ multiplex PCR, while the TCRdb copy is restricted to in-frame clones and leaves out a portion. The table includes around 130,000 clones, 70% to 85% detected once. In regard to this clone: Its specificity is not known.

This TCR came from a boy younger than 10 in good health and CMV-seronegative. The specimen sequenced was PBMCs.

The DNA for the CDR3 is TGCGCCAGCAGCCACCTCCCGGGACAGGGGAATGGCTACACCTTC. Residues: CASSHLPGQGNGYTF. The chain links TRBV4-1 to TRBJ1-2; 10 bases align to TRBD1. V shed 3 bases and J 6 bases; nucleotides not matched to a gene: 7. Germline values: CDR1 MGHRA, CDR2 YSYEKL. There are 15 residues in the CDR3.